This T cell receptor (beta chain) derives from a study of cytomegalovirus exposure and HLA in healthy donors. The CDR3 runs to 14 residues. CDR1 is SGHTA and CDR2 is FQGNSA in the germline V gene. V was cut by 3 bases and J by 6 bases, with 14 bases left in between. About this clone itself: No antigen is known for it.

Study observations and caveats: While the bulk of TCR sequences proved rare, some public TCRs turned up in many donors. In a later analysis, productive TCRs from donors in an Asian-associated ancestry cluster reportedly carried fewer N-insertions than the cohort mean.

Both 60 Vbeta primers and 13 Jbeta primers went into the PCR. Sequencing used immunoSEQ multiplex PCR; TCRdb keeps in-frame clones, though not all of them. The data hold about 190,000 clones, with approximately 81% observed a single time. The chain recombines TRBV7-2 with TRBJ1-2; D remains unclear. The source material was PBMCs. This receptor was taken from a boy younger than 18 in good health and CMV-seronegative. The CDR3 sequence: CASSFTGLGHGYTF. The CDR3 nucleotides are TGTGCCAGCAGCTTCACCGGCCTTGGGCATGGCTACACCTTC.